This T cell receptor (beta chain) was identified in a study of Ad26.COV2.S vaccination and SARS-CoV-2 variants (dated by TCRdb to 2020 to 2023). For the study in its entirety: Vaccine-arm donors were drawn from COV1001, a multicentre, randomized, double-blind, placebo-controlled phase I-IIa trial of Ad26.COV2.S in healthy adults. Blinding of investigators to trial group allocation was maintained during experiments and outcome assessment. The specificity and breadth of SARS-CoV-2-reactive T cell receptors after Ad26.COV2.S vaccination were assessed by TCRbeta repertoire sequencing. Trial participants were randomized into five groups of five, in which low-dose or high-dose Ad26.COV2.S was given once or twice, or placebo was given on both occasions. Ad26.COV2.S was administered intramuscularly at a dose of 5x10^10 or 1x10^11 viral particles, either as one shot or as two shots given 56 days apart. The TCR-sequenced set comprised about 32 samples: around 20 Ad26.COV2.S vaccine recipients, 5 placebo recipients and 8 SARS-CoV-2 convalescent individuals.

Regarding this clone: Its antigen is currently not known. Base qualities are not at hand, and no much larger clone is one base apart.

What the treatment or condition label conveys for this sample: 15 to 20 received Ad26.COV2.S at low or high dose, single or two shots; roughly 5 received placebo; per-sample allocation not given. Repertoires of vaccine and placebo recipients were sequenced from samples taken on day 63 after the first injection. Cohort 1b enrolled about 25 adults aged 18-55 years at a single site in Boston, USA, between 29 July and 7 August 2020. Ad26.COV2.S was a replication-incompetent adenovirus type 26 vector that expressed a prefusion-stabilized SARS-CoV-2 spike protein derived from the original Wuhan strain. Overall study results and their limits: Comparable non-spike TCR breadth was observed between vaccine and placebo recipients, consistent with only spike being contained in the vaccine. The authors noted that total T cell responses may have been underestimated by the TCR breadth and depth analyses. The study was not powered for comparison of responses between vaccine doses or regimens. Substantial breadth of spike-specific CD8+ and CD4+ T cell responses was reported after vaccination. Spike-specific TCR breadth was higher in Ad26.COV2.S recipients than in placebo recipients (P = 0.0014).

The CDR3 covers 17 residues, taking in both the cysteine and the phenylalanine. Only the CDR3 region is kept as DNA, spanning 51 bases read in frame from base 1. After removal of 5 bases from V and 3 bases from J, the junction retains 10 bases not matched to a gene. From a lookup of the germline V gene, CDR1 and CDR2 are SGHTA and FQGTGA. The immunoSEQ Assay was used to sequence TCRbeta CDR3 regions. After extraction, genomic DNA underwent amplification by bias-controlled multiplex PCR, followed by high-throughput sequencing. In the source study's methods: To quantify the absolute abundance of every unique TCRbeta CDR3 region, sequences were collapsed and filtered. T cell fraction was estimated by normalizing TCRbeta template counts to usable DNA, with usable DNA measured through amplification of reference genes found in all nucleated cells. Repertoire TCRs were annotated as SARS-CoV-2-specific when V gene, CDR3 amino acid sequence and J gene were exactly matched to a known reactive TCR set. The reference SARS-CoV-2 TCR set came from MIRA and was filtered for enrichment in COVID-19-positive ImmuneCODE repertoires, removing public or cross-reactive TCRs. Using the MIRA antigens, annotated TCRs were further analysed by specific ORF or by position within an ORF. Breadth was defined as annotated unique rearrangements over total unique productive rearrangements; depth was the summed frequency of those rearrangements. TCR breadth was compared between groups using two-sided Wilcoxon rank-sum tests. This is the immuneACCESS table as TCRdb keeps it, with only in-frame sequences that have V and J called. A part of the clones is gone; compared with another copy, unresolved V genes explain less than half, and the rest is unexplained. V and J calls and clone size come straight from that table; D and trimming were deduced from the DNA. Counted in this sample were some 320,000 clones; over 80% of them appeared once. The ten largest account for 2.1% of the sample.

The sequence was obtained from a person between 18 and 60 years old who received the Ad26.COV2.S COVID-19 vaccine or a placebo. Sequences were derived from peripheral blood, sampled in a trial of Ad26.COV2.S vaccine versus placebo. The chain couples TRBV7-3 to TRBJ2-3; 11 nucleotides in the junction match TRBD2. The CDR3 protein sequence reads: CASSPISGGALTDTQYF. The sequenced DNA is TGTGCCAGCAGCCCGATTAGCGGGGGGGCTTTAACAGATACGCAGTATTTT.